This T cell receptor beta chain was identified in a study of T cell changes during pregnancy in multiple sclerosis. Data came from immunoSEQ multiplex PCR; TCRdb stores just in-frame clones and leaves some out. The sample comprises roughly 51,000 clones, 94% of which are singletons, and roughly 5% rests with the top ten. This clone was counted once. This material consisted of CD8+ T cells from peripheral blood mononuclear cells, taken before pregnancy. The sequence was collected from a female donor with multiple sclerosis, enrolled in a pregnancy study.

CDR3 bases: TGTGCCAGCAGCCACGAATCCACAGGGATCTATGGCTACACCTTC. It yields the protein CASSHESTGIYGYTF. J is TRBJ1-2 and V is TRBV4-2, with a tentative D call TRBD1 (6 bases). The V end was cut by 3 bases, the J end by 4 bases, with 15 bases between. CDR1 is LGHNA, CDR2 YNFKEQ, per germline. This CDR3 comprises 15 residues.